This passage covers 15 T cell receptor beta chains from one sample sequenced in a study of regulatory T cells in long-lasting Graves disease. Time point noted: newly diagnosed GD, antithyroid drugs for less than 3 months. There was RNA extracted from PBMCs, and the TCR library was made from it. The TCR beta library used iRepertoire HTBI primers with Arm-PCR amplification of CDR3. From the multiplex PCR reads, TCRdb called clonotypes with MiXCR, one entry per CDR3 protein. The sample contains under 450,000 distinct CDR3 sequences, about 10% of which appear only once. These data also formed part of another study, on T cells in Graves' hyperthyroidism and ophthalmopathy.

Material: peripheral blood mononuclear cells (PBMCs), obtained at new diagnosis, from a patient treated with antithyroid drugs. These receptors all stem from a woman under 30 with Graves disease.

This clonotype was observed many times. The J gene is TRBJ2-1, the V gene TRBV7-3, with 14 positions matching TRBD2. Germline trimming cut 0 bases from V and 3 bases from J; bases unmatched to any gene: 13. The CDR3 has 21 amino acids. The germline V gene has CDR1 SGHTA and CDR2 FQGTGA. The CDR3 DNA sequence: TGTGCCAGCAGCTTAACCATAGGACTAGCGGGAGGCCCACCAAACTACAATGAGCAGTTCTTC. Protein sequence: CASSLTIGLAGGPPNYNEQFF.

This clonotype has ten or more counts. The J gene is TRBJ2-3, the V gene TRBV5-6; D unresolved. This CDR3 region has 17 residues. CDR1 is SGHDT and CDR2 is YYEEEE in the germline V gene. V lost 4 bases to trimming and J lost 4 bases, with 22 bases between them. The CDR3 coding sequence is TGTGCCAGCAGCCCCCCGACCTCCGAGACGTGGTCAGATACGCAGTATTTT. This sequence encodes CASSPPTSETWSDTQYF.

There are many counts of this clonotype. The chain carries TRBV20-1 and TRBJ2-1; 10 nucleotides match TRBD2. The germline gives CDR1 DFQATT, CDR2 SNEGSKA (reference sequence). The CDR3 is 13 amino acids. J gave up 9 bases and V 2 bases, and 4 bases lay outside the gene matches. DNA for the CDR3: TGCAGTGCTAGACTGGGACTAGCGACTGAGCAGTTCTTC. It codes for CSARLGLATEQFF.

This clonotype was found many times. The chain couples TRBV28 to TRBJ2-1; unclear D gene. This CDR3 spans 16 amino acids. Germline V gene lookup returns CDR1 MDHEN and CDR2 SYDVKM. Trimming removed 3 bases at V and 4 bases at J, with 16 bases between. CDR3 bases: TGTGCCAGCAGTTTCTTTAGGCTGAGGATATACAATGAGCAGTTCTTC. Its protein is CASSFFRLRIYNEQFF.

This chain links TRBV29-1 with TRBJ2-5; possibly TRBD2 for D (7 bases). The CDR3 runs 14 residues. The germline V and J ends were trimmed by 7 bases and 5 bases, with 20 bases remaining between them. Germline loops: CDR1 SQVTM, CDR2 ANQGSEA. CDR3 coding DNA: TGCAGCGCCGATACCGCGGGGGCCGGGGAGACCCAGTACTTC. It yields the protein CSADTAGAGETQYF.

In its sample, this clonotype was seen many times. The chain employs TRBV28 and TRBJ2-2; D gene uncertain. CDR1 MDHEN and CDR2 SYDVKM come from the germline V gene. The length of the CDR3 is 14 residues. Trimming cost V 2 bases and J 6 bases, with 10 bases left between them. CDR3 nucleotides: TGTGCCAGCAGTTTAATGTCCGGGTCCGGGGAGCTGTTTTTT. This codes for CASSLMSGSGELFF.

This clonotype was counted many times. J is TRBJ1-1 and V is TRBV7-2; D is perhaps TRBD1 (5 bases). The CDR3 consists of 15 residues. Germline-derived CDR1 and CDR2 are SGHTA and FQGNSA. Trimming left V 1 base short and J 3 bases short, with 12 bases between. The CDR3 DNA reads TGTGCCAGCAGCTTAGTAATGAGGGGTGACACTGAAGCTTTCTTT. Translating gives CASSLVMRGDTEAFF. Together with reference TRBV7-2 and TRBJ1-1, the CDR3 gives the full variable domain: GAGVSQSPSNKVTEKGKDVELRCDPISGHTALYWYRQSLGQGLEFLIYFQGNSAPDKSGLPSDRFSAERTGGSVSTLTIQRTQQEDSAVYLCASSLVMRGDTEAFFGQGTRLTVV.

Worth noting for this clonotype: A far larger clone is one nucleotide away, so this likely arose from a read error. The chain couples TRBV29-1 to TRBJ2-7; D might be TRBD2 (6 bases). The germline V gene has CDR1 SQVTM and CDR2 ANQGSEA. V was shortened by 5 bases and J by 7 bases, with 24 bases between the two germline ends. The CDR3 length is 15 residues. CDR3 in amino acids: CSVTPGDSSYNEQYF. In DNA, the CDR3 is TGCAGCGTTACACCGGGGGACTCCTCCTACAATGAGCAGTACTTC.

There are many counts of this clonotype. The chain links TRBV2 to TRBJ2-5; 9 bases agree with TRBD2. V shed 4 bases, J shed 3 bases, and the junction held 9 bases outside the gene matches. The CDR3 spans 16 residues. Germline lookup yields CDR1 SNHLY and CDR2 FYNNEI. CDR3 sequence reads: CASSVFSGGYEETQYF. The DNA of the CDR3 is TGTGCCAGCAGTGTTTTTAGCGGGGGCTACGAAGAGACCCAGTACTTC.

This clonotype was detected many times. CDR3 region: CASSYGVRQFF. Written as DNA, the CDR3 is TGTGCCAGCAGTTACGGGGTAAGGCAGTTCTTC. This chain joins TRBV6-2 or TRBV6-3 and TRBJ2-1; D gene unclear. The germline gives CDR1 MNHEY, CDR2 SVGEGT. The V end lost 2 bases, the J end lost 12 bases, and 8 bases lay between the germline ends. This CDR3 comprises 11 residues.

This clonotype was detected a few times. The rearrangement uses TRBV15 and TRBJ2-7; D perhaps matches TRBD2 (6 bases). The CDR3 length is 14 residues. Deletions cut 0 bases from V and 6 bases from J, with 12 bases between. Germline CDR1 LNHNV, CDR2 YYDKDF (reference sequence). CDR3 DNA: TGTGCCACCAGCAGAGATCTAGGAGGGAGCGAGCAGTACGTC. Amino acids: CATSRDLGGSEQYV.

This clonotype was seen many times. V gene TRBV18 combines with J gene TRBJ1-2, with 8 bases matching TRBD1. V trimming: 1 base; J trimming: 1 base; junction bases outside the gene matches: 5. This CDR3 has 16 amino acids. Germline V gene sequence: CDR1 KGHSH, CDR2 LQKENI. CDR3 nucleotides: TGTGCCAGCTCACCACGGCGACAGGGGCTTAACTATGGCTACACCTTC. Translation gives CASSPRRQGLNYGYTF.

This clonotype was seen more than once but under ten times. The V gene is TRBV12-3 or TRBV12-4, the J gene TRBJ1-4; 12 nucleotides line up with TRBD1. The CDR3 length is 14 residues. V dropped 7 bases and J dropped 8; count of bases not matched to a gene: 5. The CDR3 loop reads CASIKGQGAEKLFF. CDR3 nucleotides: TGTGCCAGCATCAAGGGACAGGGGGCCGAAAAACTGTTTTTT.

Concerning this clonotype itself: It is likely a read error: a sequence one base away is far more abundant. The gene calls are TRBV3-1 and TRBJ2-3; no definite D call. This CDR3 spans 15 amino acids. In germline, CDR1 is LGHDT, CDR2 YNNKEL (reference sequence). The CDR3 protein is CASSESFYITDTPYF. In DNA form, the CDR3 reads TGTGCCAGCAGTGAGAGTTTCTACATCACAGATACGCCGTATTTT.

This clonotype has a count of ten or more. This sequence joins TRBV7-9 and TRBJ1-5; D possibly corresponds to TRBD1 (5 bases). Trimming took 3 bases from V and 3 from J, leaving 9 bases between them. In germline, CDR1 is SEHNR, CDR2 FQNEAQ (reference sequence). The CDR3 is 14 residues long. Here the CDR3 DNA reads TGTGCCAGCAGCTTGGGGGAATTCAATCAGCCCCAGCATTTT. Residues: CASSLGEFNQPQHF.